A single sample is the source of the 6 T cell receptor beta chains below, sequenced in a study of OX40 agonist ivuxolimab in advanced cancers. TCRdb's copy holds only in-frame clones and misses some; the assay was immunoSEQ multiplex PCR. The table shows some 78,000 clones, with approximately 90% occurring only once. The sequences come from CD4+ or CD8+ T cells sorted from blood, collected in a trial of the OX40 agonist ivuxolimab. The receptors shown here come from an adult with an advanced solid tumor such as melanoma, head and neck, liver or kidney cancer.

V usage is TRBV28 and J usage is TRBJ1-2; unclear D gene. In germline, CDR1 is MDHEN, CDR2 SYDVKM. The V end was cut by 2 bases, the J end by 8 bases, with 9 bases between. CDR3 length equals 12 residues. The CDR3 loop reads CASSLLTRGYTF. CDR3 DNA: TGTGCCAGCAGTTTACTAACTAGAGGCTACACCTTC.

The V gene is TRBV9, the J gene TRBJ2-3; the D gene is possibly TRBD1 (5 bases). Per the germline V gene, CDR1 is SGDLS and CDR2 is YYNGEE. Trimming took 2 bases from V and 2 from J, leaving 12 bases between them. The CDR3 runs to 15 residues. CDR3 coding DNA: TGTGCCAGCAGCGTTCTGGGCAGGGTCACAGATACGCAGTATTTT. Translation: CASSVLGRVTDTQYF.

This sequence joins TRBV6-1 and TRBJ1-2; a possible D gene is TRBD1 (5 bases). Germline CDR1 and CDR2: MNHNS and SASEGT. CDR3 length: 13 residues. Trimming shortened V by 5 bases and J by 6 bases, and 13 bases separated the two germline ends. CDR3 amino acids: CASSYVQVDGYTF. In nucleotides, the CDR3 is TGTGCCAGCAGTTATGTACAGGTGGATGGCTACACCTTC.

The V and J genes are TRBV5-1 and TRBJ2-5; 7 positions agree with TRBD1. CDR3 length: 15 amino acids. The ends lost 5 bases at V and 1 base at J; junction bases unmatched: 8. The germline gives CDR1 SGHRS, CDR2 YFSETQ. The CDR3 DNA reads as TGCGCCAGCAGACGCGAGGGACAGAGCCAAGAGACCCAGTACTTC. It codes for CASRREGQSQETQYF.

The rearrangement joins TRBV15 to TRBJ2-1; D is uncertain. The V gene's germline CDR1 is LNHNV and CDR2 YYDKDF (reference sequence). This CDR3 contains 16 residues. The V gene lost 0 bases and the J gene lost 0 bases, with 9 bases spanning the gap. The DNA for the CDR3 is TGTGCCACCAGCAGAGATGGTCCCAGCTCCTACAATGAGCAGTTCTTC. The encoded protein is CATSRDGPSSYNEQFF.

V is TRBV5-5 and J is TRBJ1-4, with 10 bases lining up with TRBD1. The germline V gene has CDR1 SGHKS and CDR2 YYEKEE (reference sequence). The CDR3 contains 15 residues. V trimming: 0 bases; J trimming: 7 bases; junction bases outside the gene matches: 3. As DNA, the CDR3 is TGTGCCAGCAGCTTGGGGACAGGGGGAGGTGAAAAACTGTTTTTT. It yields the protein CASSLGTGGGEKLFF.